A single sample is the source of the 8 T cell receptor beta chains below, sequenced in a study. From the RT-PCR reads, TCRdb called clonotypes with MiXCR, one entry per CDR3 protein. The sample comprises about 680,000 distinct CDR3 sequences, about 14% of which are singletons, and 3.6% rests with the top ten. Sequenced sample: memory CD4+ T cells from blood. Receptors originate from a female donor in good health, serving as a healthy control.

This clonotype was observed a few times. The chain has TRBV6-5 and TRBJ1-1, with D unclear. The V gene's germline CDR1 is MNHEY and CDR2 SVGAGI. Trimming took 3 bases from V and 1 from J, leaving 6 bases between them. The CDR3 spans 13 residues. The CDR3 is CASSYMENTEAFF. DNA of the CDR3: TGTGCCAGCAGTTATATGGAGAACACTGAAGCTTTCTTT.

This clonotype was counted a few times. V is TRBV7-9 and J is TRBJ1-1; weak D call: TRBD1 (5 bases). CDR3 length: 16 amino acids. Trimming left V 5 bases short and J 1 base short, with 17 bases between. CDR1 and CDR2 (germline): SEHNR, FQNEAQ (reference sequence). CDR3 coding DNA: TGTGCCAGCAGCGCTAGGGCCGAGACAGCGAACACTGAAGCTTTCTTT. This sequence encodes CASSARAETANTEAFF.

This clonotype was recorded a few times. This chain connects TRBV20-1 to TRBJ2-3, with 7 nucleotides matching TRBD1. The germline V gene encodes CDR1 DFQATT and CDR2 SNEGSKA (reference sequence). This CDR3 comprises 13 residues. The ends lost 5 bases at V and 4 bases at J; junction bases unmatched: 6. Here the CDR3 DNA reads TGCAGTGCTCAAAGACAGGGTCCAGATACGCAGTATTTT. Protein: CSAQRQGPDTQYF.

This clonotype was detected only a few times. The V call is TRBV20-1, the J call TRBJ2-2; no clear D gene. Trimming stripped 3 bases from V and 1 base from J, with 12 bases between. Germline assignment: CDR1 DFQATT and CDR2 SNEGSKA (reference sequence). The CDR3 covers 15 residues. CDR3: CSARANSQNTGELFF. CDR3 bases: TGCAGTGCTAGGGCCAACAGCCAGAACACCGGGGAGCTGTTTTTT.

The V gene is TRBV15, the J gene TRBJ2-1, with D perhaps assigned TRBD1 or TRBD2 (5 bases each). V gave up 0 bases and J gave up 9 bases, with 18 bases separating them. The CDR3 length is 16 residues. CDR1 is LNHNV, CDR2 YYDKDF, per germline (reference sequence). This chain's CDR3 is CATSRDQSWGSTEQFF. CDR3 bases: TGTGCCACCAGCAGAGATCAGTCGTGGGGGAGTACTGAGCAGTTCTTC. Combining the CDR3 with reference TRBV15 and TRBJ2-1 gives the whole variable domain DAMVIQNPRYQVTQFGKPVTLSCSQTLNHNVMYWYQQKSSQAPKLLFHYYDKDFNNEADTPDNFQSRRPNTSFCFLDIRSPGLGDTAMYLCATSRDQSWGSTEQFFGPGTRLTVL.

This clonotype was detected only a few times. The chain links TRBV5-1 to TRBJ1-1; D unclear. CDR3 length: 15 amino acids. CDR1 and CDR2 from the germline V gene are SGHRS and YFSETQ. Trimming removed 2 bases at V and 0 bases at J, with 11 bases between. DNA of the CDR3: TGCGCCAGCAGCTTCTTCGACTGGATGAACACTGAAGCTTTCTTT. This codes for CASSFFDWMNTEAFF.

The V gene is TRBV27, the J gene TRBJ2-1, with D perhaps matching TRBD1 or TRBD2 (6 bases each). V was cut by 5 bases and J by 5 bases, with 19 bases left in between. Germline CDR1 MNHEY, CDR2 SMNVEV (reference sequence). The CDR3 spans 16 residues. CDR3 loop: CASSPRRDKTDNEQFF. The CDR3 DNA follows: TGTGCCAGCAGTCCCCGGCGGGACAAGACTGACAATGAGCAGTTCTTC.

This clonotype was detected many times. The chain carries TRBV6-2 or TRBV6-3 and TRBJ2-3; D gene ambiguous. This CDR3 is built from 14 residues. Germline V CDR1 and CDR2: MNHEY, SVGEGT. Trimming left V 5 bases short and J 6 bases short, with 15 bases between. The CDR3 sequence is CASSDPGIGDTQYF. CDR3 coding DNA: TGTGCCAGCAGTGACCCAGGCATCGGGGATACGCAGTATTTT.